This T cell receptor (beta chain) was sequenced in a study of blood T cell repertoires in COVID-19. As for the study in general: The United States, Italy and Spain provided the acute and convalescent COVID-19 samples. In each case, the material was cDNA or gDNA derived from T cells, B-cell-depleted T cells, or PBMCs.

The CDR3 is 16 amino acids. Study processing details: Reference gene primer amplification gave estimated nucleated cell counts. Profiling relied on immunoSEQ multiplex PCR, and the TCRdb table lists in-frame clones only, not all of them. The V and J calls and clone size were taken over from that table, and D and trimming were inferred from the DNA. The table lists over 70,000 clones, roughly 90% of them singletons. The sample consisted of peripheral blood. V usage is TRBV1 and J usage is TRBJ2-7; the D call in the table, TRBD2, was not verified against the DNA. TRBV1 represents a pseudogene. The receptor was derived from an elderly woman with active or convalescent COVID-19. CDR3 nucleotides: TGCATCAGCAGCCGGTCAAAGGGGGAGGGGAACTACGAGCAGTACTTC. This gives the protein CISSRSKGEGNYEQYF.